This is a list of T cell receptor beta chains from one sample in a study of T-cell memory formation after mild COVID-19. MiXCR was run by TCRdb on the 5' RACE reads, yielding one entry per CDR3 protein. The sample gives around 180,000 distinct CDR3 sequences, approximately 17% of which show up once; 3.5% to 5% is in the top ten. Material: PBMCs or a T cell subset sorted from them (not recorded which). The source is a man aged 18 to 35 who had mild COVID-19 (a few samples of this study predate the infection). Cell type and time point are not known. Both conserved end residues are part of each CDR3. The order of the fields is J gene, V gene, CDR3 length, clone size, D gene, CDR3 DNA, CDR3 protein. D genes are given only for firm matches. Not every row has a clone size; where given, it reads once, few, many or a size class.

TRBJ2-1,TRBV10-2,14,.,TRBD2,TGCGCCAGCATTTCTAGCGGGACCTACAATGAGCAGTTCTTC,CASISSGTYNEQFF
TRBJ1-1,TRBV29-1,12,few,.,TGCAGCATCCGCCCTGGGGGGACTGAAGCTTTCTTT,CSIRPGGTEAFF
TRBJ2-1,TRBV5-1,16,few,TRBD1,TGCGCCAGCAGCCTAAATCCCGGGACAGACTACAATGAGCAGTTCTTC,CASSLNPGTDYNEQFF
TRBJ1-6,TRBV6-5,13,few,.,TGTGCCGGCCGGTCCGGAGGGAATTCACCCCTCCACTTT,CAGRSGGNSPLHF
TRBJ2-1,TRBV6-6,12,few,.,TGTGCCGGACGGGACGCCTACAATGAGCAGTTCTTC,CAGRDAYNEQFF
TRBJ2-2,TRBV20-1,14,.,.,TGCAGTGCTAGTCCCGGGGCCTACACCGGGGAGCTGTTTTTT,CSASPGAYTGELFF
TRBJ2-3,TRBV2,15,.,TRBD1,TGTGCCAGCAGTGATTCGACAGGGCACAAAGATACGCAGTATTTT,CASSDSTGHKDTQYF
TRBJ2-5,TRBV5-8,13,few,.,TGTGCCAGCAGCCTCTCTGGCCGGGAGACCCAGTACTTC,CASSLSGRETQYF
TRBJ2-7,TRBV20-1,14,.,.,TGCAGTGCTTCCCGGACAGCAAGCTCCTACGAGCAGTACTTC,CSASRTASSYEQYF
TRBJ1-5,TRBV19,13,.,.,TGTGCCAGCGCTATACAGGTCAATCAGCCCCAGCATTTT,CASAIQVNQPQHF
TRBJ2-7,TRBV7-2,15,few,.,TGTGCCAGCAGCTCGCAGGGGCTGCCCTCCTACGAGCAGTACTTC,CASSSQGLPSYEQYF
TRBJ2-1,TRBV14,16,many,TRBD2,TGTGCCAGCAGCCGAGGGTTACTAGCGGGGGCCAATGAGCAGTTCTTC,CASSRGLLAGANEQFF
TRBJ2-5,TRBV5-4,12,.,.,TGTGCCAGCAAGGGGGGAGGGGAGACCCAGTACTTC,CASKGGGETQYF
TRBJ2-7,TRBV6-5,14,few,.,TGTGCCAGCAGTTACTCGACACTAGCCTACGAGCAGTACTTC,CASSYSTLAYEQYF
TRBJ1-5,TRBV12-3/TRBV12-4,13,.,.,TGTGCCAGCAGTTTACAGGGTCAGCAGCCCCAGCATTTT,CASSLQGQQPQHF
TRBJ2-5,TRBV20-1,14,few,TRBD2,TGCAGTGCTAGATCTAGCGGGGGTAGGGAGACCCAGTACTTC,CSARSSGGRETQYF
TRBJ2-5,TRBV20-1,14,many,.,TGCAGTGCTCGGGGGCTATGGCACCAAGAGACCCAGTACTTC,CSARGLWHQETQYF
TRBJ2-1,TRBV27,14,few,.,TGTGCCAGCAGTCCCAGGGCCGACCACAATGAGCAGTTCTTC,CASSPRADHNEQFF
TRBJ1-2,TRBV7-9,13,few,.,TGTGCCAGCAGCTACGGGGGACACTATGGCTACACCTTC,CASSYGGHYGYTF
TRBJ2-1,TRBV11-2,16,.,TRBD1,TGTGCCAGCAGGCGTGCCGGGACAGGGCATTACAATGAGCAGTTCTTC,CASRRAGTGHYNEQFF
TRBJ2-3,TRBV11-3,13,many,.,TGTGCCAGCAGCTCCGAAATGGGGCATACGCAGTATTTT,CASSSEMGHTQYF
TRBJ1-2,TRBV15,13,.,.,TGTGCCACCAGCCCGGACCGAAACTATGGCTACACCTTC,CATSPDRNYGYTF
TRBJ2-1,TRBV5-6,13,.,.,TGTGCCAGCAGCTGGGCCAGGGAATATGAGCAGTTCTTC,CASSWAREYEQFF
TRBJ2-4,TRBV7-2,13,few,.,TGTGCCAGCAGCTTGGCTAGCCCGGGGGTTCAGTACTTC,CASSLASPGVQYF
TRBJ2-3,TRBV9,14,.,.,TGTGCCAGCAGCGTTGGCCTAGCGCCAGATACGCAGTATTTT,CASSVGLAPDTQYF
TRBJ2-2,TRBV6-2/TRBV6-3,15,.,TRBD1,TGTGCCAGCAGTTACCGACAGGGGAACACCGGGGAGCTGTTTTTT,CASSYRQGNTGELFF
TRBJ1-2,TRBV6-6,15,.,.,TGTGCCAGCCGGGGAGGGGAACAGGGAGTCTATGGCTACACCTTC,CASRGGEQGVYGYTF
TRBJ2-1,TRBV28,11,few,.,TGTGCCAGCAGCCGAACTAGGGAGCTGTTCTTC,CASSRTRELFF
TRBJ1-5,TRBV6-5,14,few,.,TGTGCCAGCAGTCTCTACAGGGTAAACCAGCCCCAGCATTTT,CASSLYRVNQPQHF
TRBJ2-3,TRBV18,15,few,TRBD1,TGTGCCAGCTCACCTGCGACAGGGACCGAGTCTACGCAGTATTTT,CASSPATGTESTQYF
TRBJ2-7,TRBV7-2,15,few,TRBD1,TGTGCCAGCAGCTGGGACAGGGGAGGGAGCTACGAGCAGTACTTC,CASSWDRGGSYEQYF
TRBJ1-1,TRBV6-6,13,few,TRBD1,TGTGCCAGCATCCGAGATGAGGGGGCTGGGGCTTTCTTT,CASIRDEGAGAFF
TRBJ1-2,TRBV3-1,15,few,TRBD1,TGTGCCAGCAGCCAACTTACCAGGGGGCTATATGGCTACACCTTC,CASSQLTRGLYGYTF
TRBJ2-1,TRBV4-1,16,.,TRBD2,TGCGCCAGCAGCCAAGGGCTAGCGGACTCCTACAATGAGCAGTTCTTC,CASSQGLADSYNEQFF
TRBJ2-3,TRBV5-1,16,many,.,TGCGCCAGCAGCTTGGCCCTTCTATCGGGCACAGATACGCAGTATTTT,CASSLALLSGTDTQYF
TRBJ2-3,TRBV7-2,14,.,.,TGTGCCAGCAGCCCCGGGACGGCCACAGATACGCAGTATTTT,CASSPGTATDTQYF
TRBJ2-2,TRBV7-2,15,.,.,TGTGCCAGCAGCTTCTTCCTCTCCGGTGCCGGGGAGCTGTTTTTT,CASSFFLSGAGELFF
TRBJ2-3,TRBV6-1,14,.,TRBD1,TGTGCCAGCAGTGGACAGGGGAGCACAGATACGCAGTATTTT,CASSGQGSTDTQYF
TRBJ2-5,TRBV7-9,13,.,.,TGTGCCAGCAGCCAAGACCAGCAAGAGACCCAGTACTTC,CASSQDQQETQYF
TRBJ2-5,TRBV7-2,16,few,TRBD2,TGTGCCAGCAGCCGTACTAGCGGGGGGCATCAAGAGACCCAGTACTTC,CASSRTSGGHQETQYF
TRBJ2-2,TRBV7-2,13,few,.,TGTGCCAGCAGCTACGGATACACCGGGGAGCTGTTTTTT,CASSYGYTGELFF
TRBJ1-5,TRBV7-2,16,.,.,TGTGCCAGCAGCTATAATGCCCCGGGGGGCAATCAGCCCCAGCATTTT,CASSYNAPGGNQPQHF
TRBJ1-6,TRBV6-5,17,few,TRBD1,TGTGCCAGCAGTAGACTGGACAGGGGGCATAGGAATTCACCCCTCCACTTT,CASSRLDRGHRNSPLHF
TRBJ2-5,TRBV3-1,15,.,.,TGTGCCAGCAGCCAAGGCCAGTTCGTACAAGAGACCCAGTACTTC,CASSQGQFVQETQYF
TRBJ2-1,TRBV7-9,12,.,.,TGTGCCAGCAGCTTAGATATCAATGAGCAGTTCTTC,CASSLDINEQFF
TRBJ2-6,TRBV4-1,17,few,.,TGCGCCAGCAGCCAAGACCCTCCGAGCTCTGGGGCCAACGTCCTGACTTTC,CASSQDPPSSGANVLTF
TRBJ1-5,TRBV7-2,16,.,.,TGTGCCAGCAGCCTAGGGTCATCGTGGGGGAATCAGCCCCAGCATTTT,CASSLGSSWGNQPQHF
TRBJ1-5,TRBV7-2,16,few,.,TGTGCCAGCAGCTTCCTAACGTCAGGGCGATCGTGGGCCCAGCATTTT,CASSFLTSGRSWAQHF
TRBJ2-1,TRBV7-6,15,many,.,TGTGCCAGCAGCCCAGGAGGGGGGTCCTACAATGAGCAGTTCTTC,CASSPGGGSYNEQFF
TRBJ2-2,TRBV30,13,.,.,TGTGCCTGGAGTGTGTCGGGGACCGGGGAGCTGTTTTTT,CAWSVSGTGELFF
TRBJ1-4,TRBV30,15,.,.,TGTGCCTGGAGACTGCGCGGGGTTACTAATGAAAAACTGTTTTTT,CAWRLRGVTNEKLFF
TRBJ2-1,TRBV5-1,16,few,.,TGCGCCAGCAGCTCCCCCCAAGTCGACGTGGGGAATGAGCAGTTCTTC,CASSSPQVDVGNEQFF
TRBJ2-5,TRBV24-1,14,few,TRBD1,TGTGCCACCAGTGCGACAGGGGCCGTTGAGACCCAGTACTTC,CATSATGAVETQYF
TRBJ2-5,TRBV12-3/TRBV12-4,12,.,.,TGTGCCAGCAGTTATGGGGCCCAGACCCAGTACTTC,CASSYGAQTQYF
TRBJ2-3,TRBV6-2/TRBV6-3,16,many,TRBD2,TGTGCCAGCAGTCCCGGGACTAGCGTCGTCACAGATACGCAGTATTTT,CASSPGTSVVTDTQYF
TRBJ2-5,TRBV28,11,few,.,TGCGCCGCTCAGGGGCAGGAGACCCAGTACTTC,CAAQGQETQYF